Listed below are T cell receptor beta chains from one sample, sequenced in a study of T cells in narcolepsy. Here immunoSEQ multiplex PCR was the method, and the copy in TCRdb shows in-frame clones only, minus some. The data show 25,000 to 30,000 clones, more than 65% seen once. The sequencing sample was made of memory (CD45RA-) CD4+ T cells from blood. Source of these receptors: a human donor in good health. The CDR3 runs from the conserved cysteine through the conserved F or W.

V gene: TRBV5-1; CDR3 protein: CASRGQGSGNTIYF
V gene: TRBV2; CDR3 protein: CASSEWNSYNEQFF
V gene: TRBV7-9; CDR3 protein: CASGYGYTF
V gene: TRBV7-2; CDR3 protein: CASSLTASSYEQYF
V gene: TRBV2; CDR3 protein: CASSVPGQGGHNEKLFF
V gene: TRBV4-2; CDR3 protein: CASSQVAVGIYNSPLHF
V gene: TRBV19; CDR3 protein: CASSITRGTEAFF
V gene: TRBV4-3; CDR3 protein: CASSQASGGVVVSQFF
V gene: TRBV7-2; CDR3 protein: CASSMGQGAQETQYF
V gene: TRBV15; CDR3 protein: CATSRGSSTDTQYF
V gene: TRBV19; CDR3 protein: CASSLLTGLDTEAFF
V gene: TRBV28; CDR3 protein: CASSETSGMDLDTQYF
V gene: TRBV7-9; CDR3 protein: CASSLRSSPNQETQYF
V gene: TRBV10-3; CDR3 protein: CAISESGGGYTF
V gene: TRBV15; CDR3 protein: CATSRLGESTGELFF
V gene: TRBV4-2; CDR3 protein: CASSPTSGSSYEQYF
V gene: TRBV6-1; CDR3 protein: CASTLTGTTDTQYF
V gene: TRBV29-1; CDR3 protein: CSVELTGDEQYF
V gene: TRBV28; CDR3 protein: CATGGNRVVNEKLFF
V gene: TRBV18; CDR3 protein: CASSKDWNEKLFF
V gene: TRBV2; CDR3 protein: CASSETVLGYTF
V gene: TRBV19; CDR3 protein: CASSTRSFNTGELFF
V gene: TRBV5-1; CDR3 protein: CASSLVGSGRRQVYEQYF
V gene: TRBV4-3; CDR3 protein: CASSQDLPGKVPEAFF
V gene: TRBV7-2; CDR3 protein: CASSPLRDTEAFF
V gene: TRBV29-1; CDR3 protein: CSVSWQTAETQYF
V gene: TRBV19; CDR3 protein: CASSIFPGQPTDTQYF
V gene: TRBV7-3; CDR3 protein: CASSPTAGAPTYEQYF
V gene: TRBV28; CDR3 protein: CASRSLTQAFF
V gene: TRBV6-5; CDR3 protein: CASRLQGAADTQYF
V gene: TRBV19; CDR3 protein: CASSTSGPGTDTQYF
V gene: TRBV2; CDR3 protein: CASSPTFLSSYEQYF
V gene: TRBV6-1; CDR3 protein: CVSRVNSYEQYF
V gene: TRBV29-1; CDR3 protein: CSVVVEGGGPYEQYF
V gene: TRBV6-5; CDR3 protein: CASLRSALGGFGYTF
V gene: TRBV6-5; CDR3 protein: CASSETVNTEAFF
V gene: TRBV2; CDR3 protein: CASSFRDRDDGYTF
V gene: TRBV7-3; CDR3 protein: CASSSSPNSPLHF
V gene: TRBV28; CDR3 protein: CASRPGGRYGYTF
V gene: TRBV25-1; CDR3 protein: CASSGEVIVF
V gene: TRBV5-1; CDR3 protein: CASSLGTRGSLDEKLFF
V gene: TRBV6-4; CDR3 protein: CASSASGEADTQYF
V gene: TRBV2; CDR3 protein: CASIRQGTSEQYF
V gene: TRBV18; CDR3 protein: CASSPTGTGETQYF
V gene: TRBV5-6; CDR3 protein: CASSGRAREAFF
V gene: TRBV14; CDR3 protein: CASSPGGTSTSDTQYF
V gene: TRBV7-9; CDR3 protein: CASSLAAGDSLNYGYTF
V gene: TRBV5-4; CDR3 protein: CASSGGGGFSYNEQFF